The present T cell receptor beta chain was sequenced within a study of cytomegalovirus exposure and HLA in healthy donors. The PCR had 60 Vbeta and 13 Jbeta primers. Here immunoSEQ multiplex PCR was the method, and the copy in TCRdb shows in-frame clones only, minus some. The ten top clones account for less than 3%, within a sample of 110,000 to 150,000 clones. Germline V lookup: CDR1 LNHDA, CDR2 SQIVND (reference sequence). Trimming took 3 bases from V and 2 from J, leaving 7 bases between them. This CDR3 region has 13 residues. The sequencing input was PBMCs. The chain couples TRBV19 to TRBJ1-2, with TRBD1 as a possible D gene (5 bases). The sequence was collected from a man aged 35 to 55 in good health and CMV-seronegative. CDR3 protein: CASSIGGNYGYTF. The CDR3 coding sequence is TGTGCCAGTAGTATCGGGGGAAACTATGGCTACACCTTC.